The 22 T cell receptor beta chains given below trace back to one sample, sequenced in a study of cytotoxic CD8 clonotypes in ibrutinib-treated CLL. This table comes from immunoSEQ multiplex PCR, and its TCRdb copy is limited to in-frame clones, with some not included. Among 330,000 or so clones listed, about 61% were seen once. The source was PBMCs, collected after 36 months of ibrutinib treatment. Receptors were obtained from a human donor with chronic lymphocytic leukemia.

This clone came up a few times. The chain uses TRBV4-1 and TRBJ2-1; D is uncertain. V gave up 2 bases and J gave up 8 bases, with 13 bases separating them. The CDR3 has 14 residues. Germline V gene data show CDR1 as MGHRA and CDR2 as YSYEKL. Here the CDR3 DNA reads TGCGCCAGCAGCCAATTAGGCGGAAGGGATGAGCAGTTCTTC. Translated: CASSQLGGRDEQFF.

A word on this clone: Other nucleotide sequences from this sample produce the same CDR3. The V and J genes are TRBV19 and TRBJ2-5, with a weak D call TRBD1 (5 bases). Germline lookup yields CDR1 LNHDA and CDR2 SQIVND (reference sequence). The CDR3 sequence is 13 residues long. Deletions cut 3 bases from V and 2 bases from J, with 7 bases between. The CDR3 coding sequence is TGTGCCAGTAGTATCCCAGGGCAAGAGACCCAGTACTTC. Translation gives CASSIPGQETQYF.

This clone has a single count. The chain recombines TRBV6-5 with TRBJ1-4; no definite D call. Germline V gene data show CDR1 as MNHEY and CDR2 as SVGAGI. Trimming cost V 6 bases and J 6 bases, with 11 bases left between them. There are 13 residues in the CDR3. The CDR3: CASSLGLDEKLFF. CDR3 nucleotides: TGTGCCAGCAGCCTAGGCCTGGATGAAAAACTGTTTTTT.

This clone was seen more than once but under ten times. This sequence joins TRBV11-2 and TRBJ2-5; 8 bases line up with TRBD1. This CDR3 spans 16 amino acids. Germline V gives CDR1 SGHAT, CDR2 FQNNGV. Trimming took 5 bases from V and 4 from J; bases not matched to a gene: 12. CDR3 DNA: TGTGCCAGCAGCAAAAGGACAGGGTGGAATGGAGAGACCCAGTACTTC. It is translated as CASSKRTGWNGETQYF.

This clone was detected only a few times. The chain uses TRBV5-1 and TRBJ2-1; maybe TRBD1 (6 bases). This CDR3 is built from 13 residues. CDR1 SGHRS and CDR2 YFSETQ come from the germline V gene. V lost 6 bases to trimming and J lost 7 bases, with 14 bases between them. The CDR3 reads CASTRDMRNEQFF. Here the CDR3 DNA reads TGCGCCAGCACCCGGGACATGAGGAATGAGCAGTTCTTC.

The chain joins TRBV9 to TRBJ2-1; TRBD2 aligns across 9 bases. The CDR3 totals 13 residues. Trimming cost V 6 bases and J 6 bases; bases outside gene matches: 4. Germline-derived CDR1 and CDR2 are SGDLS and YYNGEE. CDR3 sequence (DNA): TGTGCCAGCACCGGGACTAGCCTCAATGAGCAGTTCTTC. As protein: CASTGTSLNEQFF.

The rearrangement uses TRBV6-1 and TRBJ2-5; D perhaps matches TRBD2 (7 bases). Deletions cut 2 bases from V and 3 bases from J, with 16 bases between. The CDR3 is made up of 16 amino acids. Germline CDR1 reads MNHNS; CDR2 reads SASEGT. CDR3 sequence reads: CASSEWARGGKETQYF. As DNA, the CDR3 is TGTGCCAGCAGTGAATGGGCGAGGGGGGGCAAAGAGACCCAGTACTTC.

Of note for this clone: The germline gene is not matched at one end of the junction; a read error may be the cause. The rearrangement joins TRBV7-2 to TRBJ2-7, with 11 bases that match TRBD2. Germline CDR1 reads SGHTA; CDR2 reads FQGNSA. The CDR3 is 15 amino acids. The CDR3 loop reads CASSRLAGGTYGQYF. DNA for the CDR3: TGTGCCAGCAGTCGTCTAGCGGGGGGAACCTACGGGCAGTACTTC.

The chain is built from TRBV7-9 and TRBJ1-6; D is uncertain. V lost 4 bases and J 7 bases, leaving 11 bases between the germline ends. Per germline, CDR1 SEHNR and CDR2 FQNEAQ (reference sequence). This CDR3 comprises 14 residues. DNA for the CDR3: TGTGCCAGCAGCTACGGACCGGTAAATTCACCCCTCCACTTT. Encoded protein: CASSYGPVNSPLHF.

The V gene is TRBV9, the J gene TRBJ2-1; D gene uncertain. This CDR3 has 14 amino acids. The ends were cut back, 4 bases at V and 2 bases at J, with 10 bases in the middle. Germline CDR1 SGDLS, CDR2 YYNGEE. CDR3 sequence (DNA): TGTGCCAGCAGCAGCCGCCAGCCCTACAATGAGCAGTTCTTC. Amino acid sequence: CASSSRQPYNEQFF.

The V call is TRBV27, the J call TRBJ2-7; D possibly uses TRBD1 or TRBD2 (7 bases each). Germline V lookup: CDR1 MNHEY, CDR2 SMNVEV (reference sequence). This CDR3 is built from 15 residues. V was cut by 5 bases and J by 2 bases, with 16 bases left in between. The CDR3 is CASSPPGGGPYEQYF. The CDR3 region has the DNA TGTGCCAGCAGTCCCCCAGGGGGGGGGCCCTACGAGCAGTACTTC.

Turning to this clone: The sample holds other DNA sequences that translate to the same CDR3. The chain has TRBV5-1 and TRBJ2-1; D is undetermined. Between the trimmed V and J ends, which lost 0 bases and 7 bases, there was a span of 8 bases. Germline CDR1 reads SGHRS; CDR2 reads YFSETQ. This CDR3 has 13 amino acids. The CDR3 here is CASSLGPGNEQFF. The CDR3 DNA reads TGCGCCAGCAGCTTGGGACCTGGGAATGAGCAGTTCTTC.

Only one count was recorded for this clone. This chain joins TRBV6-5 and TRBJ2-5, with D perhaps TRBD2 (6 bases). V lost 6 bases and J 0 bases, leaving 14 bases between the germline ends. CDR3 size: 15 residues. Germline V gene sequence: CDR1 MNHEY, CDR2 SVGAGI. The CDR3 DNA reads as TGTGCCAGCAGGGAGGGACGGTTGTACCAAGAGACCCAGTACTTC. This sequence encodes CASREGRLYQETQYF.

This clone appeared a few times. CDR3 sequence reads: CASSLRTLNTEAFF. CDR3 sequence (DNA): TGTGCCAGCAGCCTACGGACCTTGAACACTGAAGCTTTCTTT. The rearrangement links TRBV7-9 to TRBJ1-1; no reliable D call. Germline V gene lookup returns CDR1 SEHNR and CDR2 FQNEAQ (reference sequence). The CDR3 runs to 14 residues. Trimming took off 5 bases at V and 0 bases at J, with 10 bases between the two ends.

V and J are TRBV11-3 and TRBJ2-1; no clear D gene. Germline lookup yields CDR1 SGHNT and CDR2 YENEEA. The CDR3 is 13 amino acids. Trimming cost V 0 bases and J 5 bases, with 5 bases left between them. CDR3 sequence reads: CASSLDWNNEQFF. As DNA, the CDR3 is TGTGCCAGCAGCTTAGATTGGAACAATGAGCAGTTCTTC.

This rearrangement joins TRBV6-6 to TRBJ2-7, with D possibly being TRBD1 (6 bases). This CDR3 has 16 amino acids. Trimming took 5 bases from V and 0 from J, leaving 17 bases between them. In germline, CDR1 is MNHNY, CDR2 SVGAGI (reference sequence). The CDR3 loop reads CASSAVGSGVSYEQYF. DNA of the CDR3: TGTGCCAGCAGTGCCGTGGGGTCAGGGGTCTCCTACGAGCAGTACTTC.

V and J are TRBV6-1 and TRBJ1-2; 8 nucleotides match TRBD1. V lost 6 bases to trimming and J lost 4 bases; unmatched junction nucleotides: 7. There are 14 residues in the CDR3. The germline V gene encodes CDR1 MNHNS and CDR2 SASEGT. The CDR3 region is CASRRQGYGYGYTF. As DNA, the CDR3 is TGTGCCAGCAGACGACAGGGGTATGGCTATGGCTACACCTTC.

The rearrangement links TRBV29-1 to TRBJ1-2; D is unclear. CDR1 is SQVTM, CDR2 ANQGSEA, per germline. The CDR3 totals 15 residues. V was shortened by 7 bases and J by 1 base, with 19 bases between the two germline ends. The CDR3 loop is CSAQDGTGDNYGYTF. As DNA, the CDR3 is TGCAGCGCACAAGACGGAACCGGAGATAACTATGGCTACACCTTC. The complete variable domain, with remaining parts taken from reference TRBV29-1 and TRBJ1-2, reads SAVISQKPSRDICQRGTSLTIQCQVDSQVTMMFWYRQQPGQSLTLIATANQGSEATYESGFVIDKFPISRPNLTFSTLTVSNMSPEDSSIYLCSAQDGTGDNYGYTFGSGTRLTVV.

The J gene is TRBJ2-2, the V gene TRBV5-1; unclear D gene. The CDR3 spans 13 residues. CDR1 is SGHRS, CDR2 YFSETQ, per germline. The V gene lost 0 bases and the J gene lost 3 bases, with 3 bases spanning the gap. This CDR3 reads CASSLVDTGELFF. Written as DNA, the CDR3 is TGCGCCAGCAGCTTGGTGGACACCGGGGAGCTGTTTTTT.

The chain uses TRBV5-4 and TRBJ2-7; 11 bases match TRBD2. Germline V gene data show CDR1 as SGHNT and CDR2 as YYREEE (reference sequence). Germline trimming cut 0 bases from V and 2 bases from J; bases unmatched to any gene: 7. This CDR3 is 17 amino acids long. CDR3 residues: CASSLGGSGRGTYEQYF. The CDR3 DNA follows: TGTGCCAGCAGCTTGGGTGGTAGCGGGAGGGGCACCTACGAGCAGTACTTC.

The chain recombines TRBV29-1 with TRBJ1-2; D perhaps matches TRBD1 (5 bases). V gave up 4 bases and J gave up 0 bases, with 12 bases separating them. The CDR3 is made up of 14 amino acids. From germline, CDR1 is SQVTM and CDR2 ANQGSEA. CDR3: CSVAERGPNYGYTF. The CDR3, as DNA: TGCAGCGTTGCAGAGAGGGGTCCTAACTATGGCTACACCTTC.

This chain links TRBV15 with TRBJ1-5; D may be TRBD1 (6 bases). Looked up from germline, CDR1 is LNHNV and CDR2 is YYDKDF (reference sequence). The CDR3 is made up of 16 amino acids. Trimming took 0 bases from V and 5 from J, leaving 14 bases between them. The DNA of the CDR3 is TGTGCCACCAGCAGAGATAAGCGGGCAGGGGATCAGCCCCAGCATTTT. It specifies CATSRDKRAGDQPQHF.